The clone carrying this T cell receptor (beta chain) was counted a single time. The antigen remains unidentified. The protocol was immunoSEQ multiplex PCR, while the TCRdb copy is restricted to in-frame clones and leaves out a portion. The sample carries fewer than 200,000 clones, around 63% recorded once. The data were obtained in a study of shared clonotypes between healthy human individuals. Turning to the study itself: CD4 naive and CD4 memory each took three plates per donor, while CD8 naive took two and CD8 memory one. Study-wide results and caveats: Clonotype sharing among donors likely depends on sequencing depth. Larger estimated richness was generally recorded for naive subsets relative to memory subsets. For naive CD4 cells, roughly 5% of clonotypes were shared across four donors.

Germline trimming cut 7 bases from V and 3 bases from J; bases unmatched to any gene: 6. In germline, CDR1 is MNHNS, CDR2 SASEGT. The CDR3 has 14 residues. The chain recombines TRBV6-1 with TRBJ2-7, with 10 bases matching TRBD1. The TCR comes from a man under 40 in good health. The specimen was memory CD4+ T cells sorted from blood. Noted subset: CD45RA-negative fraction. The CDR3: CASTPRTGGYEQYF. DNA of the CDR3: TGTGCCAGCACCCCGAGGACAGGGGGCTACGAGCAGTACTTC.